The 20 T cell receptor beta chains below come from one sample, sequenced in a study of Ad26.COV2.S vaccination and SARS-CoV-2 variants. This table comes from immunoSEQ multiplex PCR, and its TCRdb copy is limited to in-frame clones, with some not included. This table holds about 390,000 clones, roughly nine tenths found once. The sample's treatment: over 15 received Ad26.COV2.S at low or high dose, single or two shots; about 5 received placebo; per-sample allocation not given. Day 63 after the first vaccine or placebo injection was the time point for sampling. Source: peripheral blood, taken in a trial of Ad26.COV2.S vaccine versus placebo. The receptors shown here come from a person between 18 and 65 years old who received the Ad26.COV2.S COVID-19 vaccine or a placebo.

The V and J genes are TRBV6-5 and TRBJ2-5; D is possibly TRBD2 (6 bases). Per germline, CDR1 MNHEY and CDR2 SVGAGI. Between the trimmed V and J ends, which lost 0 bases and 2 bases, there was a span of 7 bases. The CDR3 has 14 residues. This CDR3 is CASSYSGTQETQYF. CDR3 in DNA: TGTGCCAGCAGTTACTCCGGGACTCAAGAGACCCAGTACTTC.

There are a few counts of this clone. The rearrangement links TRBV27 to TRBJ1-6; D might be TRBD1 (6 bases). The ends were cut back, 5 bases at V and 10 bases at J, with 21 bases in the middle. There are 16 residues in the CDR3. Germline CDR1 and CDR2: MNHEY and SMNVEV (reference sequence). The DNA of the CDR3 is TGTGCCAGCAGTCTACAACCAGACAGGTTTCGCTCACCCCTCCACTTT. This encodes CASSLQPDRFRSPLHF.

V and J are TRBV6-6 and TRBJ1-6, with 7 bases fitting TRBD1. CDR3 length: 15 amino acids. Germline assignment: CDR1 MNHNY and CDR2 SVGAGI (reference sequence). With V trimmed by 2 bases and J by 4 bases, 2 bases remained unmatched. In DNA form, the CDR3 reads TGTGCCAGCAGTTACAGGGGACAGTATAATTCACCCCTCCACTTT. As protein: CASSYRGQYNSPLHF.

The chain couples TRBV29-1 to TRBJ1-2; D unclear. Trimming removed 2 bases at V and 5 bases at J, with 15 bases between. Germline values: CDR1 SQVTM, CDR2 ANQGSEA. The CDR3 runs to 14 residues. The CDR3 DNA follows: TGCAGCGTTGAATCTAATGGAAGTGGGTATGGCTACACCTTC. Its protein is CSVESNGSGYGYTF.

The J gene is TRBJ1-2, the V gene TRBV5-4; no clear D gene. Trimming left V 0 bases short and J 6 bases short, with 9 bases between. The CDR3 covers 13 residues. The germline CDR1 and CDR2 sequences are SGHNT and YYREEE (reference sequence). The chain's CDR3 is CASSLGRDDGYTF. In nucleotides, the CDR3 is TGTGCCAGCAGCTTGGGACGAGACGATGGCTACACCTTC.

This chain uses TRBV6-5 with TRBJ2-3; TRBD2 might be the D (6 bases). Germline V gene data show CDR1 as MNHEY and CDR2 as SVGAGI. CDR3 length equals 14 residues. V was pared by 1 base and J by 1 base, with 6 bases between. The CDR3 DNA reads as TGTGCCAGCAGTTACTTAGCGGGCACAGATACGCAGTATTTT. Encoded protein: CASSYLAGTDTQYF.

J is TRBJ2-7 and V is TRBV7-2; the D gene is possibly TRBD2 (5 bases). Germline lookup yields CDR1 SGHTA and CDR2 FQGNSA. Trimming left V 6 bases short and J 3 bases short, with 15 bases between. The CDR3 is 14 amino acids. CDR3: CASRKNRGDYEQYF. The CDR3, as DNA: TGTGCCAGCAGAAAGAACCGGGGAGACTACGAGCAGTACTTC.

This chain's CDR3 is CASSTRQGYTGELFF. The CDR3 bases are TGCGCCAGCAGCACGCGACAGGGGTACACCGGGGAGCTGTTTTTT. The rearrangement joins TRBV5-1 to TRBJ2-2, with 8 bases aligning to TRBD1. The V segment lost 4 bases and the J segment 3 bases; nucleotides outside the gene matches: 5. Per germline, CDR1 SGHRS and CDR2 YFSETQ. CDR3 length equals 15 residues.

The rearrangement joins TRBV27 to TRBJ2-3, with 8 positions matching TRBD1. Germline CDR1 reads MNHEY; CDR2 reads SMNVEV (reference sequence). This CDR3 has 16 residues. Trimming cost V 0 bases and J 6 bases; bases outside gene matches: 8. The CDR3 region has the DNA TGTGCCAGCAGTTTATCGAAGGCAGGGGGCATCGATACGCAGTATTTT. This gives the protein CASSLSKAGGIDTQYF.

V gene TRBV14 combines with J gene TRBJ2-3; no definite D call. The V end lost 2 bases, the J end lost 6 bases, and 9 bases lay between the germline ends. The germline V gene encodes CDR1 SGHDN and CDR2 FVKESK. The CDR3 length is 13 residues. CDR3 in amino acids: CASSQPPWDTQYF. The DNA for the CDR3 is TGTGCCAGCAGCCAACCGCCCTGGGATACGCAGTATTTT.

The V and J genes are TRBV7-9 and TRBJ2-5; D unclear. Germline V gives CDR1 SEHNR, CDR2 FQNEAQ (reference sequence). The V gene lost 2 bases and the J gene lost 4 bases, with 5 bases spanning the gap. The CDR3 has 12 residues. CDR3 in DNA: TGTGCCAGCAGCTTATGGGTAGAGACCCAGTACTTC. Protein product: CASSLWVETQYF. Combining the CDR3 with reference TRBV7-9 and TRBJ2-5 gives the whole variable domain DTGVSQNPRHKITKRGQNVTFRCDPISEHNRLYWYRQTLGQGPEFLTYFQNEAQLEKSRLLSDRFSAERPKGSFSTLEIQRTEQGDSAMYLCASSLWVETQYFGPGTRLLVL.

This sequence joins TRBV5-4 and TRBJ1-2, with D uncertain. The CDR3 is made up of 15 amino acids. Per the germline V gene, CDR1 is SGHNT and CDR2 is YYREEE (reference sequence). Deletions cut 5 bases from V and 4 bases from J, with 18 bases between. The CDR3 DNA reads TGTGCCAGCAGTCCCGCCGGGCCCCCCCGCTATGGCTACACCTTC. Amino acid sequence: CASSPAGPPRYGYTF.

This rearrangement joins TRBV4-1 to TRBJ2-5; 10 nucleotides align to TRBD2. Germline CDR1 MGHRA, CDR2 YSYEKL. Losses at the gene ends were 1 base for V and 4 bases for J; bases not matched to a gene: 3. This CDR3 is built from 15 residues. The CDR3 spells CASSQGSGGLETQYF. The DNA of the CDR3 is TGCGCCAGCAGCCAAGGTAGCGGGGGGTTAGAGACCCAGTACTTC.

This CDR3 reads CASSQGPINQPQHF. The CDR3 nucleotides read TGTGCCAGCAGCCAGGGACCGATTAATCAGCCCCAGCATTTT. The chain carries TRBV3-1 (or the pseudogene TRBV3-2) and TRBJ1-5, with D possibly matching TRBD1 (5 bases). Germline lookup yields CDR1 LGHDT and CDR2 YNNKEL (reference sequence). The CDR3 has 14 amino acids. V lost 3 bases and J lost 4, with 10 bases in between.

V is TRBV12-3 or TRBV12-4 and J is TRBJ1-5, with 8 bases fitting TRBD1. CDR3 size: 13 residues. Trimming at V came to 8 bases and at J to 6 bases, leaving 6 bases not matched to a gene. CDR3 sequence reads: CASSQGAIQPQHF. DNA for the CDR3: TGTGCCAGCTCGCAGGGGGCTATTCAGCCCCAGCATTTT.

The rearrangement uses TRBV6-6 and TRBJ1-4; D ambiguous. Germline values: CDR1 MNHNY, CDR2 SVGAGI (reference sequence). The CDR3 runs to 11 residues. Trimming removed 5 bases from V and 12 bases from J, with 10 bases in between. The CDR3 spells CASSGAEELFF. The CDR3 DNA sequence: TGTGCCAGCAGTGGCGCGGAGGAACTGTTTTTT.

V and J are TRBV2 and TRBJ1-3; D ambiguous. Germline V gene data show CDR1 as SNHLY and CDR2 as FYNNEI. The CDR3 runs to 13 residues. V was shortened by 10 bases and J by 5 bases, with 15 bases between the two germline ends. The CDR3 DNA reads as TGTGCCACAAGTTCAGGTTTCAGAAACACCATATATTTT. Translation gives CATSSGFRNTIYF.

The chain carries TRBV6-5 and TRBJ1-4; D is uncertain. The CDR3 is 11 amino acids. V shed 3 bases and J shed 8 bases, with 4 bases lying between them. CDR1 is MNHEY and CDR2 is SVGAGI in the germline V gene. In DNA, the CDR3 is TGTGCCAGCAGTTATGGAGAAAAACTGTTTTTT. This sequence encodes CASSYGEKLFF.

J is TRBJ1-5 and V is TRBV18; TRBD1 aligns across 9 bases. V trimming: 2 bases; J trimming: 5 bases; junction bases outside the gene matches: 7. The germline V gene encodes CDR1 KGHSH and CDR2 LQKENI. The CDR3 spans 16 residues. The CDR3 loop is CASSPATGGSDQPQHF. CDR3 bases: TGTGCCAGCTCACCAGCCACAGGGGGCTCTGATCAGCCCCAGCATTTT.

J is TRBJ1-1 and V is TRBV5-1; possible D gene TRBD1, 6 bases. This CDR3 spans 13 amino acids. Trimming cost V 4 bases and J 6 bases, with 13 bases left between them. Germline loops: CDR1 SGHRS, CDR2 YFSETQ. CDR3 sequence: CASSRGAGAEAFF. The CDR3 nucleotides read TGCGCCAGCAGCAGAGGGGCAGGGGCTGAAGCTTTCTTT.